This TCR beta chain was observed in a study of T cell repertoires in cytomegalovirus infection (dated by TCRdb to between 2018 and 2020). A note on the overall study: Alongside well-studied HLA-B-restricted epitopes, the peptide stimulations were aimed at recently identified HLA-C-restricted CMV epitopes, whose presentation resists viral immunomodulation. The HLA type of each donor mattered for the analysis, because public TCR beta signatures pointed to carriage of CMV infection along with the matching HLA type.

Explained via the paper, the treatment or condition label denotes: in vitro stimulation with specific CMV peptide epitopes to enrich CMV-specific T cells. These reads were obtained on an Illumina HiSeq 1500. TCRdb reanalyzed the raw reads on its own, using fastp at Q25 for trimming and MiXCR for clone calling, and kept in-frame beta chains. Each CDR3 protein appears once, grouped with its most common genes and DNA. The sample table records around 300,000 distinct CDR3 sequences; approximately 22% of these occur just once. Roughly 20% of the sample belongs to the ten largest clones. Paper-wide results and their limitations: In the ex vivo response, HLA-C-restricted CMV-specific TCR beta clonotypes were dominant, and in two of eight donors the single most frequent clonotype came from this HLA-C-restricted group. Cumulative frequency of public TCR beta family members discriminated carriers of CMV infection plus the relevant HLA type in this cohort and an independent roughly 330-donor cohort.

This clonotype came up a few times. Its antigen is currently not known. Base qualities are not provided; no much larger clone lies one nucleotide away. CDR1 and CDR2 (SGHNT, YYREEE) derive from the germline V gene (reference sequence). Its CDR3 holds 16 amino acids, cysteine through phenylalanine. Only CDR3 DNA remains: 48 bases, in frame from the first base. Germline trimming: 0 bases from V, 4 bases from J; junction bases outside gene matches: 4. The V and J genes are TRBV5-4 and TRBJ2-2; 9 bases in the junction line up with TRBD1. The source of this sequence is a human donor in good health (CMV status not recorded). Some clones in this sample may be carry-over from other donors' samples. The input for sequencing was cultured PBMCs, taken from culture after CMV antigen stimulation. The base sequence is TGTGCCAGCAGCTTGGCCGGGACAGGGTTCACCGGGGAGCTGTTTTTT. It is translated as CASSLAGTGFTGELFF.